The clone carrying this T cell receptor (beta chain) appeared many times. The antigen remains undetermined. From the germline J gene comes the end of the CDR3, since the read stops 3 residues before it. This record belongs to a study of T cell clonality in common variable immunodeficiency. Whole-study results and caveats: CVID subjects had higher TCRbeta clonality than healthy controls, most marked in about a third.

Produced via immunoSEQ multiplex PCR; TCRdb's table is partial and in-frame only. The sample includes about 44,000 clones, none of them occurring once. The CDR3 runs 14 residues. The trim removed 2 bases at V and 5 bases at J, leaving 4 bases unmatched. Germline values: CDR1 SGHTA, CDR2 FQGNSA. The rearrangement uses TRBV7-2 and TRBJ2-5, with 8 bases lining up with TRBD1. The sequence was obtained from a person aged 18 to 70 in good health. What was sequenced was peripheral blood mononuclear cells. CDR3 loop: CASSLFGQGETQYF. Incomplete CDR3 DNA: TGTGCCAGCAGCTTATTCGGACAGGGTGAGACC.